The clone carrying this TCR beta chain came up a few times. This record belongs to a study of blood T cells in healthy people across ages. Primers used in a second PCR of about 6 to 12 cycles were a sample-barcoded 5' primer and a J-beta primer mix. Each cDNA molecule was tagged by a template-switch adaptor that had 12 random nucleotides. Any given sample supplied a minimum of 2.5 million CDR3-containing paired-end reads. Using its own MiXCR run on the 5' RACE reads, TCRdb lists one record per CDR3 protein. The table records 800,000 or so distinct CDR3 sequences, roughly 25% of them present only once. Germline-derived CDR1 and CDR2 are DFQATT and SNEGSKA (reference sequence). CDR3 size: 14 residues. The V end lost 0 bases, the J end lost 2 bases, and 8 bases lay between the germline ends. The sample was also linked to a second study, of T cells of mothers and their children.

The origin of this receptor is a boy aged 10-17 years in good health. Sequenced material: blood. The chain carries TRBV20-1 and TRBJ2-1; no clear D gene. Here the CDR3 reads CSARDGFTYNEQFF. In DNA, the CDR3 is TGCAGTGCTAGAGATGGGTTTACCTACAATGAGCAGTTCTTC.